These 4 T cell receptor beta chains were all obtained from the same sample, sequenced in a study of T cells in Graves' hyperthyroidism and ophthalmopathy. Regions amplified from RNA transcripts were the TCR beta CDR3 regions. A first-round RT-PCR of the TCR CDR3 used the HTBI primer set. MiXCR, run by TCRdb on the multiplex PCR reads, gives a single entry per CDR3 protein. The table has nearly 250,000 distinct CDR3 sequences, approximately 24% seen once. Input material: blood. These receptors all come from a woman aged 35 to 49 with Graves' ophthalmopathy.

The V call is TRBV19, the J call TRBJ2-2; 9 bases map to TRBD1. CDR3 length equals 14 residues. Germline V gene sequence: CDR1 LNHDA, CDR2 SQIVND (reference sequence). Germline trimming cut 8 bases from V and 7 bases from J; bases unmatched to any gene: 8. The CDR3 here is CASGRQGENGELFF. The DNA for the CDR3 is TGTGCCAGTGGTCGACAGGGGGAGAACGGGGAGCTGTTTTTT.

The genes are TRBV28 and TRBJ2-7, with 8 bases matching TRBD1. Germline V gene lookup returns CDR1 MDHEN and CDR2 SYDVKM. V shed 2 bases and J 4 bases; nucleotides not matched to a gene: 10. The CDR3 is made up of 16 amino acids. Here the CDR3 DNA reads TGTGCCAGCAGTTTAACCCAGGACAGGGAGCCTTACGAGCAGTACTTC. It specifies CASSLTQDREPYEQYF.

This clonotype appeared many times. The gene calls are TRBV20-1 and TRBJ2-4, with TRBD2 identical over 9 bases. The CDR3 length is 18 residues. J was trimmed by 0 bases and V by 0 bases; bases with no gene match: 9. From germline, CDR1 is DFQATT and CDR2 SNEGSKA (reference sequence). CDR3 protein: CSARDIGGLALAKNIQYF. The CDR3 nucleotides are TGCAGTGCTAGAGATATTGGGGGACTAGCCTTAGCCAAAAACATTCAGTACTTC.

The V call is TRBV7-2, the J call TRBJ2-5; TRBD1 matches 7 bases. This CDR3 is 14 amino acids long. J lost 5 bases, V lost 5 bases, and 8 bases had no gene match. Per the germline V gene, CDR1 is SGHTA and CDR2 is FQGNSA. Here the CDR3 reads CASSVTGHGETQYF. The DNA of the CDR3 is TGTGCCAGCAGCGTGACAGGGCATGGGGAGACCCAGTACTTC.